The clone carrying this T cell receptor (beta chain) showed up many times. Its antigen remains unidentified. TCRdb re-called the PCR reads through MiXCR. The repertoire holds roughly 58,000 clones, with less than 5% as singletons. The data derive from a study of metastatic and nonmetastatic thyroid tumors. Across the study: Where malignant and benign thyroid patients were concerned, repertoires were compared across blood and tumor or nodule tissue. The study's findings and limits: Benign nodules reportedly had significantly lower TCR beta diversity than malignant thyroid tumors in blood and tumor.

This CDR3 is 17 amino acids long. Trimming removed 10 bases at V and 2 bases at J, with 27 bases between. In germline, CDR1 is SGHTA, CDR2 FQGNSA. Among the patients, none had received any treatment before thyroid surgery. Sequencing used blood. The chain carries TRBV7-2 and TRBJ2-7; possible D gene TRBD2, 7 bases. The TCR sequence derives from a female donor with papillary thyroid cancer or a benign thyroid nodule (not recorded which). Some clones in this sample may be carry-over from other donors' samples. CDR3 sequence reads: CAKKRGGRQRGAYEQYF. CDR3 nucleotides: TGTGCCAAAAAACGAGGGGGGCGTCAGCGGGGTGCCTACGAGCAGTACTTC.